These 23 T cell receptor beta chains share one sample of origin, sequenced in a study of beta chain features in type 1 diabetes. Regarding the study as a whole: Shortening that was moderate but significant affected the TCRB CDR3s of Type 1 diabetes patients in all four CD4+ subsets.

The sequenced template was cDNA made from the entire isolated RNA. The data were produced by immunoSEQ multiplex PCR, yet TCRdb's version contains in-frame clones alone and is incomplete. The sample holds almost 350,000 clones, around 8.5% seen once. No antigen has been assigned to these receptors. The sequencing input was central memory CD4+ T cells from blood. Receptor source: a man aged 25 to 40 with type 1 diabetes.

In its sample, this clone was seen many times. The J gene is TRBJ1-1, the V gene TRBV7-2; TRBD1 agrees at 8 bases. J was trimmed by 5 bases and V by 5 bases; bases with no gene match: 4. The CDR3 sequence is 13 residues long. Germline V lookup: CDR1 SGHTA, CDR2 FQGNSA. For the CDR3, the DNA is TGTGCCAGCAGCCTTCAGGGGGCGACTGAAGCTTTCTTT. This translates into CASSLQGATEAFF.

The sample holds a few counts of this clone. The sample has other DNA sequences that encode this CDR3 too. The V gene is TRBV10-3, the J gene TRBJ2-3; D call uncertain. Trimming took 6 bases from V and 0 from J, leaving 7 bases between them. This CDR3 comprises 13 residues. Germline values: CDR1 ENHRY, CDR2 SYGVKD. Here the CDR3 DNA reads TGTGCCATCAGCCCCGGGAGCACAGATACGCAGTATTTT. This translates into CAISPGSTDTQYF.

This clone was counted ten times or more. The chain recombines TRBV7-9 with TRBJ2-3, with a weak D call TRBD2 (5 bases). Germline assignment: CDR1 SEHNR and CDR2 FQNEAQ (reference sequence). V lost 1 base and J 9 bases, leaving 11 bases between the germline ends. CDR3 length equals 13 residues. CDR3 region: CASSLGSAGTQYF. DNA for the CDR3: TGTGCCAGCAGCTTAGGGTCGGCGGGCACGCAGTATTTT.

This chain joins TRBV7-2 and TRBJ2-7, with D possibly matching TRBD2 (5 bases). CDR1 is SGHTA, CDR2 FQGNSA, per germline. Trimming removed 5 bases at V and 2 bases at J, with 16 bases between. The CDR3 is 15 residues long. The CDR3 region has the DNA TGTGCCAGCAGCCCCTCATATAGCGCACCCTACGAGCAGTACTTC. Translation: CASSPSYSAPYEQYF. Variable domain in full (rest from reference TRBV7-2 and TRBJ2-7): GAGVSQSPSNKVTEKGKDVELRCDPISGHTALYWYRQSLGQGLEFLIYFQGNSAPDKSGLPSDRFSAERTGGSVSTLTIQRTQQEDSAVYLCASSPSYSAPYEQYFGPGTRLTVT.

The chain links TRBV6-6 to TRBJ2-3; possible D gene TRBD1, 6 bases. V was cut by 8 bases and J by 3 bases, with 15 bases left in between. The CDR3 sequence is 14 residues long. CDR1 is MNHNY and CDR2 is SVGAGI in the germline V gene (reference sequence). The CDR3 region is CASYDGGLTDTQYF. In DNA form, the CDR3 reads TGTGCCAGCTATGATGGGGGCCTAACAGATACGCAGTATTTT.

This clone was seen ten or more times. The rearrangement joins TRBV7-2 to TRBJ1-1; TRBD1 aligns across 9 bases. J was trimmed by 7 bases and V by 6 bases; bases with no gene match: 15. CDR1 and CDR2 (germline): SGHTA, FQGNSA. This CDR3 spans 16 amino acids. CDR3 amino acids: CASSRRPGQGNFEAFF. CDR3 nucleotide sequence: TGTGCCAGCAGTCGCCGCCCCGGACAGGGGAATTTTGAAGCTTTCTTT.

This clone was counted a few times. CDR3 region: CAWTGRAGYGYTF. DNA for the CDR3: TGTGCCTGGACAGGCAGGGCGGGCTATGGCTACACCTTC. The chain uses TRBV30 and TRBJ1-2, with a tentative D call TRBD1 (5 bases). Trimming left V 4 bases short and J 4 bases short, with 13 bases between. CDR1 GTSNPN and CDR2 SVGIG come from the germline V gene (reference sequence). This CDR3 contains 13 residues.

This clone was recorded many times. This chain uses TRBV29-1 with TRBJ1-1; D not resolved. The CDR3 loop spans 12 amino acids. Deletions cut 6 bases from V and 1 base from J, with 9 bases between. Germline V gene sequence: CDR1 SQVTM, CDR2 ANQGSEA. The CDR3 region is CSVRTQNTEAFF. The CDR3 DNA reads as TGCAGCGTCCGTACCCAGAACACTGAAGCTTTCTTT. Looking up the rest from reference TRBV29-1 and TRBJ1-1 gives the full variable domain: SAVISQKPSRDICQRGTSLTIQCQVDSQVTMMFWYRQQPGQSLTLIATANQGSEATYESGFVIDKFPISRPNLTFSTLTVSNMSPEDSSIYLCSVRTQNTEAFFGQGTRLTVV.

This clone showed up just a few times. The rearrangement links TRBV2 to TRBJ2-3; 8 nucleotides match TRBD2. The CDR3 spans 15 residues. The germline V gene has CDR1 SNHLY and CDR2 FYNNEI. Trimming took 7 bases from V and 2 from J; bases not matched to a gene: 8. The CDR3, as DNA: TGTGCCAGCAAAGAGCGGGGGCTGAACACAGATACGCAGTATTTT. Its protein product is CASKERGLNTDTQYF.

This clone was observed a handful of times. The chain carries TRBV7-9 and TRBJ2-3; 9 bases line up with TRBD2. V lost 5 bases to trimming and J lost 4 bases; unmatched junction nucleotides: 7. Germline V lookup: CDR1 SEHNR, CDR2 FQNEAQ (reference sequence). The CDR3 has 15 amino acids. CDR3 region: CASSPKLAGADTQYF. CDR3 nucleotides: TGTGCCAGCAGCCCGAAACTAGCGGGCGCAGATACGCAGTATTTT.

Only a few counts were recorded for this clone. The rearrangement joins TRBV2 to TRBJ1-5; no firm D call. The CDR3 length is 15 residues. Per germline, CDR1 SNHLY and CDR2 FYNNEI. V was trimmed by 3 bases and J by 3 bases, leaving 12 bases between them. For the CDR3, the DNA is TGTGCCAGCAGTGATAGAACGGCAGTCAATCAGCCCCAGCATTTT. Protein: CASSDRTAVNQPQHF.

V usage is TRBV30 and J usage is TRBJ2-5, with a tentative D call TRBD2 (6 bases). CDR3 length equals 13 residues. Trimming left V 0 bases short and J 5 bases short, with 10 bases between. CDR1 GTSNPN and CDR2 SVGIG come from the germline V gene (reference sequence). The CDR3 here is CAWSVGEAETQYF. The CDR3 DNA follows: TGTGCCTGGAGTGTTGGGGAGGCGGAGACCCAGTACTTC.

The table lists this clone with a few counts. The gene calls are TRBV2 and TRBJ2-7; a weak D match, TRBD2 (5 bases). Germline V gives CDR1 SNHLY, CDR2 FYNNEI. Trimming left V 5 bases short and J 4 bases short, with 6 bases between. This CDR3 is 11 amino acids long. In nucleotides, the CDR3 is TGTGCCAGCAGTTCGGGGTACGAGCAGTACTTC. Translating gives CASSSGYEQYF.

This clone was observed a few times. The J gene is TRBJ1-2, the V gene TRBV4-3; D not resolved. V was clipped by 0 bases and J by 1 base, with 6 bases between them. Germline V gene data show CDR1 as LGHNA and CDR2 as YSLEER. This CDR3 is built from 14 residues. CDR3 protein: CASSQEGSNYGYTF. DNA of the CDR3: TGCGCCAGCAGCCAAGAGGGGAGTAACTATGGCTACACCTTC.

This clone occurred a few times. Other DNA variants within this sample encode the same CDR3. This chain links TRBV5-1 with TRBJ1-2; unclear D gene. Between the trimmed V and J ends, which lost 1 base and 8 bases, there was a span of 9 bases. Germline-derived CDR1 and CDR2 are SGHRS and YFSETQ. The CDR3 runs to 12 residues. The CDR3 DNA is TGCGCCAGCAGCTTGACGGGAGGAGGCTACACCTTC. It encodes CASSLTGGGYTF.

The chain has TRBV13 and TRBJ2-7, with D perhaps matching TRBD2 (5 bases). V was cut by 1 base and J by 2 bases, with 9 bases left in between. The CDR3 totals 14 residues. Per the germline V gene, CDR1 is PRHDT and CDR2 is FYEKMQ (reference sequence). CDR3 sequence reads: CASSLAGSTYEQYF. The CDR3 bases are TGTGCCAGCAGCTTAGCGGGGTCTACCTACGAGCAGTACTTC.

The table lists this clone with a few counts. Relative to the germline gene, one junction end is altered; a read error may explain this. The CDR3 DNA follows: TGTGCCAGCTCACCTAACAGGAACAGTGAAGCTTTCTTT. It translates to CASSPNRNSEAFF. The genes are TRBV18 and TRBJ1-1; D is perhaps TRBD1 (5 bases). CDR3 length equals 13 residues. The germline CDR1 and CDR2 sequences are KGHSH and LQKENI.

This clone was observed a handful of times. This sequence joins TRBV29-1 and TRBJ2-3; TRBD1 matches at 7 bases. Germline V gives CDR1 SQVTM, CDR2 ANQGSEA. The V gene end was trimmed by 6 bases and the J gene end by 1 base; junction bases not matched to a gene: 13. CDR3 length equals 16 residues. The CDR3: CSVQTGSTGRTDTQYF. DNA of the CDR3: TGCAGCGTCCAGACAGGCTCGACAGGGCGCACAGATACGCAGTATTTT.

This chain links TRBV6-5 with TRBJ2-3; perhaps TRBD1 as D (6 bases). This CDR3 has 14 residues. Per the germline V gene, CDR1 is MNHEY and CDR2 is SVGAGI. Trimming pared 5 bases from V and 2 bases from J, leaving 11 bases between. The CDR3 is CASSPRQDTDTQYF. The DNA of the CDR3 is TGTGCCAGCAGTCCAAGACAGGACACAGATACGCAGTATTTT.

CDR3: CSPWRGDTQYF. DNA of the CDR3: TGCAGCCCCTGGCGTGGCGATACGCAGTATTTT. The rearrangement uses TRBV29-1 and TRBJ2-3, with unresolved D. Germline loops: CDR1 SQVTM, CDR2 ANQGSEA. The CDR3 is 11 amino acids. The V and J ends lost 8 bases and 6 bases respectively, with 12 bases between them.

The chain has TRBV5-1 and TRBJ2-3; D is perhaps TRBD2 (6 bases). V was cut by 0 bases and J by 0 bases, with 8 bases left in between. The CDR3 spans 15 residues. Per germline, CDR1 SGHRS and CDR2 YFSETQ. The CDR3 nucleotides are TGCGCCAGCAGCTTGGGGGAGGCTAGCACAGATACGCAGTATTTT. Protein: CASSLGEASTDTQYF.

CDR3 sequence reads: CASSLGQGAPSKGYTF. In nucleotides, the CDR3 is TGTGCCAGCAGCCTAGGGCAGGGGGCGCCTTCGAAAGGCTACACCTTC. This chain joins TRBV7-8 and TRBJ1-2, with 8 bases fitting TRBD1. V lost 5 bases to trimming and J lost 8 bases; unmatched junction nucleotides: 16. CDR1 and CDR2 from the germline V gene are SGHVS and FQNEAQ. The CDR3 sequence is 16 residues long.

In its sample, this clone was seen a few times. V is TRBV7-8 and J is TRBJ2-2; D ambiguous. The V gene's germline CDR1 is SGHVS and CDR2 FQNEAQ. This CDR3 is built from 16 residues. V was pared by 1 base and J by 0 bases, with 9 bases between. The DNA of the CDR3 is TGTGCCAGCAGCTTAGATCCGGTTTCGAACACCGGGGAGCTGTTTTTT. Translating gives CASSLDPVSNTGELFF.